This T cell receptor (beta chain) was found in a study of neurological immune-mediated disorders. This clonotype was observed at least ten times. Germline loops: CDR1 DFQATT, CDR2 SNEGSKA (reference sequence). Trimming removed 3 bases at V and 3 bases at J, with 12 bases between. This CDR3 has 14 residues. The team produced cDNA through 5'RACE using 10-nucleotide random UMIs. TCRdb processed the 5' RACE reads anew with MiXCR; each CDR3 protein has one entry. The sample lists tens of thousands of distinct CDR3 sequences, around a tenth occurring once. Input material: CD4+ T cells from blood. The V call is TRBV20-1, the J call TRBJ2-4; possibly TRBD1 or TRBD2 for D (5 bases each). The source is a woman aged 30 to 39 with HTLV-1-associated myelopathy (HAM/TSP). The CDR3 region is CSASKGTDKNIQYF. The CDR3 DNA reads as TGCAGTGCTAGTAAGGGGACGGACAAAAACATTCAGTACTTC.